A selection of T cell receptor beta chains follows, all from one sample in a study of control samples from healthy donors and cancer patients. The assay was immunoSEQ multiplex PCR, and TCRdb's table has in-frame clones only and misses some. The sample has over 200,000 clones; 82% are singletons. Sequencing was performed on PBMCs. The receptor set was obtained from a woman aged 60-75 years with lung cancer. Each CDR3 is given with its conserved first and last residue. Fields, in order: clone size, D gene, V gene, J gene, CDR3 protein, CDR3 DNA. The D gene is left open where the match is weak. Clone size is not always given. Where it is, it says once, few, many or a class for expanded clones.

size: few; D: .; V: TRBV7-3; J: TRBJ1-6; CDR3: CASSLHGDSYNSPLHF; DNA: TGTGCCAGCAGCTTACATGGGGACTCCTATAATTCACCCCTCCACTTT
size: once; D: TRBD2; V: TRBV24-1; J: TRBJ2-1; CDR3: CATSDLSSGTGNEQFF; DNA: TGTGCCACCAGTGATTTATCTAGCGGCACGGGGAATGAGCAGTTCTTC
size: .; D: .; V: TRBV30; J: TRBJ2-7; CDR3: CAWTPGTPYEQYF; DNA: TGTGCCTGGACCCCTGGGACTCCATACGAGCAGTACTTC
size: .; D: TRBD1; V: TRBV6-5; J: TRBJ2-7; CDR3: CASSYPGTGNPHEQYF; DNA: TGTGCCAGCAGTTACCCCGGGACAGGGAACCCCCACGAGCAGTACTTC
size: once; D: TRBD1; V: TRBV6-6; J: TRBJ1-2; CDR3: CASRPGGEYGYTF; DNA: TGTGCCAGCCGACCAGGGGGCGAGTATGGCTACACCTTC
size: .; D: .; V: TRBV6-6; J: TRBJ1-1; CDR3: CASSFLGAANTEAFF; DNA: TGTGCCAGCAGTTTTCTTGGTGCCGCGAACACTGAAGCTTTCTTT
size: .; D: .; V: TRBV4-2; J: TRBJ2-7; CDR3: CASSLQSGVNYEQYF; DNA: TGTGCCAGCAGCCTCCAGTCGGGCGTTAACTACGAGCAGTACTTC
size: .; D: .; V: TRBV12-3/TRBV12-4; J: TRBJ1-1; CDR3: CASSLSARAFF; DNA: TGTGCCAGCAGTTTGAGTGCGCGAGCTTTCTTT
size: .; D: TRBD2; V: TRBV19; J: TRBJ2-1; CDR3: CASRSGGSYNEQFF; DNA: TGTGCCAGCCGTAGCGGGGGTTCCTACAATGAGCAGTTCTTC
size: .; D: .; V: TRBV7-9; J: TRBJ2-7; CDR3: CASSPTGEALVGEQYF; DNA: TGTGCCAGCTCTCCGACCGGGGAAGCACTCGTTGGCGAGCAGTACTTC
size: .; D: .; V: TRBV5-1; J: TRBJ2-3; CDR3: CASSNTPTKGDTQYF; DNA: TGCGCCAGCAGCAACACACCTACGAAAGGGGATACGCAGTATTTT
size: once; D: .; V: TRBV29-1; J: TRBJ2-7; CDR3: CSVIQEFGNEQYF; DNA: TGCAGCGTTATACAGGAATTTGGTAACGAGCAGTACTTC
size: .; D: .; V: TRBV27; J: TRBJ2-2; CDR3: CASSSIRLTSPGELFF; DNA: TGTGCCAGCAGTTCCATTCGCCTTACTAGCCCCGGGGAGCTGTTTTTT
size: .; D: .; V: TRBV5-1; J: TRBJ1-2; CDR3: CASSLETSGTDGYTF; DNA: TGCGCCAGCAGCTTAGAGACGTCAGGGACCGATGGCTACACCTTC
size: few; D: TRBD1; V: TRBV28; J: TRBJ1-6; CDR3: CASSLPQDRASNSPLHF; DNA: TGTGCCAGCAGTTTACCCCAGGACAGGGCCTCTAATTCACCCCTCCACTTT
size: .; D: .; V: TRBV28; J: TRBJ2-7; CDR3: CASSLDPYHEQYF; DNA: TGTGCCAGCAGTTTAGACCCCTACCACGAGCAGTACTTC
size: .; D: .; V: TRBV5-5; J: TRBJ2-7; CDR3: CASSYPGSSYEQYF; DNA: TGTGCCAGCAGCTACCCAGGGAGCTCCTACGAGCAGTACTTC
size: .; D: .; V: TRBV15; J: TRBJ2-3; CDR3: CATSRDLASSGTQYF; DNA: TGTGCCACCAGCAGAGATCTCGCTAGCAGTGGTACGCAGTATTTT
size: .; D: TRBD1; V: TRBV15; J: TRBJ1-1; CDR3: CATSRGRDSQGKTEAFF; DNA: TGTGCCACCAGCAGAGGCCGGGACAGCCAGGGGAAGACTGAAGCTTTCTTT
size: .; D: .; V: TRBV6-5; J: TRBJ1-6; CDR3: CASSFGDSPLHF; DNA: TGTGCCAGCAGTTTTGGGGATTCACCCCTCCACTTT
size: .; D: TRBD2; V: TRBV5-1; J: TRBJ2-3; CDR3: CASSLGFGGGPGDTQYF; DNA: TGCGCCAGCAGCTTGGGCTTCGGGGGAGGGCCAGGAGATACGCAGTATTTT
size: .; D: .; V: TRBV10-1; J: TRBJ2-7; CDR3: CASRTGQASYEQYF; DNA: TGCGCCAGCAGGACTGGGCAGGCCTCCTACGAGCAGTACTTC
size: few; D: .; V: TRBV2; J: TRBJ1-2; CDR3: CASSTKRGNYGYTF; DNA: TGTGCCAGCAGTACAAAGAGAGGGAACTATGGCTACACCTTC
size: once; D: .; V: TRBV12-3/TRBV12-4; J: TRBJ1-2; CDR3: CASSPWDTYGYTF; DNA: TGTGCCAGCAGTCCCTGGGACACCTATGGCTACACCTTC
size: .; D: .; V: TRBV18; J: TRBJ1-1; CDR3: CASSVRVNTEAFF; DNA: TGTGCCAGCTCAGTTAGGGTAAACACTGAAGCTTTCTTT
size: .; D: .; V: TRBV5-1; J: TRBJ2-5; CDR3: CASSLDVYGETQYF; DNA: TGCGCCAGCAGCTTGGATGTGTACGGAGAGACCCAGTACTTC
size: .; D: .; V: TRBV2; J: TRBJ1-4; CDR3: CASLSGEAEKLFF; DNA: TGTGCCAGCCTCTCGGGGGAGGCTGAAAAACTGTTTTTT
size: .; D: .; V: TRBV6-5; J: TRBJ1-3; CDR3: CASSYSGVSGNTIYF; DNA: TGTGCCAGCAGTTACTCAGGGGTCTCTGGAAACACCATATATTTT
size: .; D: .; V: TRBV11-2; J: TRBJ2-2; CDR3: CASSPWGGRVTGELFF; DNA: TGTGCCAGCAGCCCCTGGGGGGGCCGGGTCACCGGGGAGCTGTTTTTT
size: few; D: TRBD2; V: TRBV3-1/TRBV3-2; J: TRBJ2-3; CDR3: CASSRRHIGLAGSLDTQYF; DNA: TGTGCCAGCAGCCGAAGACATATCGGGCTAGCGGGTTCTTTAGATACGCAGTATTTT
size: few; D: TRBD2; V: TRBV2; J: TRBJ2-3; CDR3: CASSVAGEATQYF; DNA: TGTGCCAGCAGTGTTGCGGGGGAAGCTACGCAGTATTTT
size: few; D: .; V: TRBV15; J: TRBJ1-4; CDR3: CATSRTVFEKLFF; DNA: TGTGCCACCAGCAGGACAGTGTTTGAAAAACTGTTTTTT
size: .; D: TRBD2; V: TRBV29-1; J: TRBJ2-5; CDR3: CSVGGLAGARETQYF; DNA: TGCAGCGTTGGGGGACTAGCGGGGGCCCGTGAGACCCAGTACTTC
size: few; D: .; V: TRBV12-3/TRBV12-4; J: TRBJ2-2; CDR3: CASSLRGMELFF; DNA: TGTGCCAGCAGTTTAAGGGGCATGGAGCTGTTTTTT
size: .; D: TRBD1; V: TRBV6-5; J: TRBJ2-7; CDR3: CASSRTGGSYEQYF; DNA: TGTGCCAGCAGCCGGACAGGGGGTTCCTACGAGCAGTACTTC
size: .; D: TRBD2; V: TRBV4-1; J: TRBJ2-1; CDR3: CASSQDSASGYNEQFF; DNA: TGCGCCAGCAGCCAAGATTCGGCTAGCGGCTACAATGAGCAGTTCTTC
size: .; D: .; V: TRBV5-4; J: TRBJ1-6; CDR3: CASSLYNSPLHF; DNA: TGTGCCAGCAGCTTGTATAATTCACCCCTCCACTTT
size: .; D: .; V: TRBV6-1; J: TRBJ1-3; CDR3: CASSVGDTDSGNTIYF; DNA: TGTGCCAGCAGTGTTGGGGACACCGACTCTGGAAACACCATATATTTT
size: .; D: .; V: TRBV12-3/TRBV12-4; J: TRBJ2-5; CDR3: CASSFLRETQYF; DNA: TGTGCCAGCAGTTTCCTCCGGGAGACCCAGTACTTC
size: .; D: .; V: TRBV7-9; J: TRBJ1-2; CDR3: CASSPGEGNGYTF; DNA: TGTGCCAGCAGCCCTGGGGAGGGAAACGGCTACACCTTC
size: .; D: .; V: TRBV7-8; J: TRBJ1-4; CDR3: CASRRGGTNEKLFF; DNA: TGTGCCAGCAGAAGGGGTGGAACTAATGAAAAACTGTTTTTT
size: few; D: .; V: TRBV6-6; J: TRBJ1-1; CDR3: CASSPGASRGGGEAFF; DNA: TGTGCCAGCAGTCCCGGGGCTAGCCGGGGGGGCGGTGAAGCTTTCTTT
size: .; D: .; V: TRBV21-1; J: TRBJ2-1; CDR3: CASNLDSPAYNEQFF; DNA: TGTGCCAGCAACCTTGACAGTCCGGCCTACAATGAGCAGTTCTTC
size: .; D: TRBD1; V: TRBV2; J: TRBJ2-3; CDR3: CASSATGPQQYF; DNA: TGTGCCAGCAGCGCGACAGGGCCCCAACAGTATTTT
size: .; D: TRBD2; V: TRBV9; J: TRBJ2-7; CDR3: CASSVGSGGPYEQYF; DNA: TGTGCCAGCAGCGTAGGTAGCGGGGGGCCCTACGAGCAGTACTTC
size: many; D: .; V: TRBV3-1/TRBV3-2; J: TRBJ2-1; CDR3: CASSQASYEQFF; DNA: TGTGCCAGCAGCCAAGCTTCCTATGAGCAGTTCTTC
size: .; D: .; V: TRBV11-2; J: TRBJ2-2; CDR3: CASSRLAGELFF; DNA: TGTGCCAGCAGCAGACTAGCCGGGGAGCTGTTTTTT
size: .; D: .; V: TRBV19; J: TRBJ2-7; CDR3: CARKEGRNEQYF; DNA: TGTGCCAGGAAGGAGGGACGGAACGAGCAGTACTTC
size: .; D: TRBD1; V: TRBV6-1; J: TRBJ2-1; CDR3: CASSEEGRTGVNEQFF; DNA: TGTGCCAGCAGTGAAGAGGGCAGGACAGGGGTAAATGAGCAGTTCTTC
size: .; D: .; V: TRBV6-5; J: TRBJ2-1; CDR3: CASSSRGAGNNEQFF; DNA: TGTGCCAGCAGCTCTCGGGGCGCCGGTAACAATGAGCAGTTCTTC
size: once; D: .; V: TRBV2; J: TRBJ1-1; CDR3: CASSSGDRTPTEAFF; DNA: TGTGCCAGCAGCTCAGGGGACCGAACACCCACTGAAGCTTTCTTT
size: many; D: .; V: TRBV7-2; J: TRBJ1-5; CDR3: CASSLSPNNQPQHF; DNA: TGTGCCAGCAGCTTATCGCCTAATAATCAGCCCCAGCATTTT
size: .; D: TRBD2; V: TRBV5-1; J: TRBJ2-3; CDR3: CASRRTSGADTQYF; DNA: TGCGCCAGCAGGAGAACTAGCGGGGCAGATACGCAGTATTTT
size: .; D: .; V: TRBV6-5; J: TRBJ1-6; CDR3: CASSYPGPAGSPLHF; DNA: TGTGCCAGCAGTTACCCCGGCCCGGCGGGTTCACCCCTCCACTTT
size: .; D: .; V: TRBV30; J: TRBJ1-5; CDR3: CAWSVRGGPNQPQHF; DNA: TGTGCCTGGAGTGTGCGGGGGGGACCCAATCAGCCCCAGCATTTT
size: .; D: .; V: TRBV4-1; J: TRBJ2-7; CDR3: CASSQDGGGSYEQYF; DNA: TGCGCCAGCAGCCAAGATGGAGGCGGATCCTACGAGCAGTACTTC
size: .; D: TRBD1; V: TRBV5-5; J: TRBJ2-1; CDR3: CASSSLQGAGYNEQFF; DNA: TGTGCCAGCAGCTCGCTCCAGGGGGCCGGGTACAATGAGCAGTTCTTC